The next 3 T cell receptor beta chains were all read from a single sample in a study of shared clonotypes between healthy human individuals. TCRdb's copy holds only in-frame clones and misses some; the assay was immunoSEQ multiplex PCR. The sample has around 510,000 clones; 90% to 97% are singletons. Material for sequencing was naive CD4+ T cells sorted from blood. Subset in this sample: CD45RA+ positively selected. These receptors came from a woman aged 25 to 39 in good health.

This clone has only one observation. Germline is not matched at one junction end, which may reflect a read error. V is TRBV28 and J is TRBJ1-2, with unresolved D. The CDR3 spans 12 residues. Germline CDR1 reads MDHEN; CDR2 reads SYDVKM. CDR3 nucleotides: TGTGCCAGCATTTTCGGGAGGAATTTCGTACACTTC. Protein sequence: CASIFGRNFVHF.

The V and J genes are TRBV19 and TRBJ1-3, with no clear D. This CDR3 has 16 amino acids. V lost 0 bases and J lost 0, with 9 bases in between. From germline, CDR1 is LNHDA and CDR2 SQIVND (reference sequence). This CDR3 is CASSIDSRTSGNTIYF. CDR3 sequence (DNA): TGTGCCAGTAGTATAGATTCAAGGACCTCTGGAAACACCATATATTTT.

V and J are TRBV11-2 and TRBJ2-5, with TRBD2 as a possible D gene (5 bases). V lost 5 bases and J 7 bases, leaving 26 bases between the germline ends. CDR1 is SGHAT and CDR2 is FQNNGV in the germline V gene. The CDR3 contains 17 residues. In DNA form, the CDR3 reads TGTGCCAGCAGCAAACAACTGACGGCCATCGGGGTAGGGACCCAGTACTTC. It specifies CASSKQLTAIGVGTQYF.